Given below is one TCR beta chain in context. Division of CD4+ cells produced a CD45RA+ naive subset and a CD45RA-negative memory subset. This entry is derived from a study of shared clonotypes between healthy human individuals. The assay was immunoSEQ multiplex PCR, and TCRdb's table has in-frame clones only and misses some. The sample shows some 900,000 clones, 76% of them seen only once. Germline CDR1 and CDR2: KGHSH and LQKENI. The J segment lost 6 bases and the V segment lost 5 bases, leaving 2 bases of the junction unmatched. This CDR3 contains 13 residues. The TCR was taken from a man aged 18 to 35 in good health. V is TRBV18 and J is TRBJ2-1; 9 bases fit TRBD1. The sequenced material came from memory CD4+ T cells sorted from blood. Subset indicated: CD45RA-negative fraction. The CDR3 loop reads CASSATGGNEQFF. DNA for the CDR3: TGTGCCAGCTCAGCGACAGGGGGCAATGAGCAGTTCTTC.